This T cell receptor (beta chain) was recorded in a study of T cells after yellow fever vaccination (dated by TCRdb to the late 2010s). For context, the study as a whole: The SMART-Seq v4 Ultra Low Input RNA kit was used to prepare libraries from fractions with low cell numbers. Bulk TCR alpha and beta repertoires were sequenced longitudinally to track T-cell clones before and after primary and booster YFV17D yellow fever vaccination. Two healthy male donors made up the cohort, one aged 18 to 29 years and the other aged 30 to 40 years. Blood samples were taken at several timepoints before and after primary and secondary immunization, and bulk PBMC replicates and cell subsets were isolated.

Taken from cysteine to phenylalanine, the CDR3 has 15 residues. Just CDR3 DNA is preserved here, 45 bases in frame from base 1. Deletion took 4 bases off V and 5 bases off J, with a span of 17 bases between the germline ends. Paper-wide results and their limitations: Compared with the primary T-cell response, the secondary T-cell response was weaker but faster, peaking on day 5 rather than day 15. A small fraction of clonotypes appeared in both the CD4 and CD8 compartments, likely as a result of convergent recombination. Computational filtering was needed because FACS-sorted repertoires could contain abundant contaminating clonotypes from the bulk population. After the booster, most clones that had expanded after primary vaccination were detected again (roughly 95% of CD4 and around nine tenths of CD8), suggesting broad maintenance of memory. Because the study included only a couple of donors, the extent to which the findings can be generalized is limited.

Concerning this clonotype itself: Its antigen remains unidentified. There are no base qualities to consult, and no much larger clone falls within one base.

According to the study, the label for this sample's treatment or condition signals: live attenuated yellow fever vaccine strain. At each blood-draw timepoint, two biological replicates of bulk PBMCs were collected. PBMCs were isolated from peripheral blood using a standard Ficoll-Paque protocol. TriZol was used to extract RNA from bulk PBMCs, CD4 and CD8 fractions, and dextramer-positive and dextramer-negative fractions. Synthesis of TCR cDNA relied on 5'RACE template switching, a step that introduced a universal primer site along with unique molecular identifiers. Priming of cDNA synthesis was performed from both the TCR alpha and TCR beta constant segments. Libraries were amplified in two PCR steps, with sample barcodes and sequencing adapters added in the second step. Sequencing of libraries was performed on Illumina HiSeq 2500 (2x100 bp) or NovaSeq (2x150 bp). Processing in the source paper ran as follows. MIGEC handled demultiplexing of reads and collapsing into UMI consensus sequences, while MiXCR performed V(D)J alignment. Clonotypes responding to the vaccine were identified with edgeR on replicate PBMC samples, with the criteria of FDR below 0.01 and a log2 fold change above 5 up to day 15. Bulk clonotypes were assigned CD4 or CD8 identity according to which sequenced CD4 or CD8 repertoire held them at higher abundance. Using fastp trimming at Q25 and MiXCR clonotype assembly, TCRdb reanalyzed the public sequencing data and kept in-frame beta chains. Rows with one shared CDR3 protein collapse into an entry with the most common genes and DNA. The V and J calls, along with clone size, are taken from TCRdb and not from the paper's own processing. Here the sample has some 500,000 distinct CDR3 sequences; less than 15% occur a single time. The ten largest clones represent roughly an eighth of the sample.

The origin of this receptor is a man aged 30-40 years who received the YFV17D yellow fever vaccine. The sample in question was PBMCs, obtained on the day of the yellow fever booster vaccination. In this chain, TRBV12-3 or TRBV12-4 is recombined with TRBJ1-1, and TRBD1 may be the D gene, going by 5 matching bases. The CDR3 protein sequence reads: CASSSIGGIRTEAFF. In nucleotides, the sequence is TGTGCCAGCAGTTCGATTGGGGGTATCAGGACTGAAGCTTTCTTT.